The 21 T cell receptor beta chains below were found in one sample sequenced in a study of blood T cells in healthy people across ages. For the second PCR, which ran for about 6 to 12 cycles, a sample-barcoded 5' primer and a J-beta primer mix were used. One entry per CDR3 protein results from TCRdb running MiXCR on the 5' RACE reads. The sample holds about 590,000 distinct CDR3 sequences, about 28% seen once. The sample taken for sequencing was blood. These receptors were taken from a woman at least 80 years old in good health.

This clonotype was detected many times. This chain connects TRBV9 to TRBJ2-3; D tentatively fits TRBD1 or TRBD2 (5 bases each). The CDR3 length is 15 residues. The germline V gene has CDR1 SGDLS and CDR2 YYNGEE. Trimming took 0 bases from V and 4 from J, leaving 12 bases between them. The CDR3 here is CASSVAGTPPDTQYF. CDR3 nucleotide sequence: TGTGCCAGCAGCGTAGCGGGGACCCCGCCAGATACGCAGTATTTT.

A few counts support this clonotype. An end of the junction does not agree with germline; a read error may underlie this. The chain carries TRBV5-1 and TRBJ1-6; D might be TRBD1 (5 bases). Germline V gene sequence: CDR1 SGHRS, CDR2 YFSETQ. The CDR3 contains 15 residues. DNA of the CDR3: TGCGCCAGCAGCTTGTTTGGGGGAGAGAATTCACCCCCCCACTTT. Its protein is CASSLFGGENSPPHF. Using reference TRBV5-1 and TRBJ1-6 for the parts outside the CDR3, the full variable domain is KAGVTQTPRYLIKTRGQQVTLSCSPISGHRSVSWYQQTPGQGLQFLFEYFSETQRNKGNFPGRFSGRQFSNSRSEMNVSTLELGDSALYLCASSLFGGENSPPHFGNGTRLTVT.

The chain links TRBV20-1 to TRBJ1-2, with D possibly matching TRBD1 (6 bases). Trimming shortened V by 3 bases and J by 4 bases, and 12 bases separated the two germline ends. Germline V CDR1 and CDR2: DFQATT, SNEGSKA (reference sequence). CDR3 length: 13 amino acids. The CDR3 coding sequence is TGCAGTGCTAGGGGGGGGCGCTCCTATGGCTACACCTTC. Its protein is CSARGGRSYGYTF.

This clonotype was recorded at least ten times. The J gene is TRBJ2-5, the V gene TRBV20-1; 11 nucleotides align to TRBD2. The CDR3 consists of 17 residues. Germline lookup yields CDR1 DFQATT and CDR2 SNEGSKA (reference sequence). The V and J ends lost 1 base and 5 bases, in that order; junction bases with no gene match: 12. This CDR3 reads CSARAVGSGGAFETQYF. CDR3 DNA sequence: TGCAGTGCTAGAGCCGTAGGTAGCGGGGGGGCCTTTGAGACCCAGTACTTC.

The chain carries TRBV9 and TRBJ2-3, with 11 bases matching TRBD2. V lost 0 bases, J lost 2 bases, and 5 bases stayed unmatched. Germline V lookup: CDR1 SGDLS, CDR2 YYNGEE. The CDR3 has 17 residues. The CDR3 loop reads CASSVGLAGGITDTQYF. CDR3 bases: TGTGCCAGCAGCGTAGGTCTAGCGGGGGGCATCACAGATACGCAGTATTTT.

Here the CDR3 DNA reads TGTGCCAGCAGCTTAGGGGCTAGCGTAGATACGCAGTATTTT. Protein: CASSLGASVDTQYF. The rearrangement joins TRBV7-2 to TRBJ2-3; tentative D call: TRBD2 (6 bases). This CDR3 region has 14 residues. V gave up 1 base and J gave up 5 bases, with 10 bases separating them. Germline V gene data show CDR1 as SGHTA and CDR2 as FQGNSA.

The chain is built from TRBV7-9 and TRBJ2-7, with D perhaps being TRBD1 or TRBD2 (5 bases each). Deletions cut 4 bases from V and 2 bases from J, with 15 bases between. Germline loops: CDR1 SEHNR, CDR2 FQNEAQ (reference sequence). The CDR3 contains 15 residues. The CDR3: CASSSGAGIPYEQYF. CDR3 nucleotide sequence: TGTGCCAGCAGCTCCGGGGCAGGGATCCCCTACGAGCAGTACTTC. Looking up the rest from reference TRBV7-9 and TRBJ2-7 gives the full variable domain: DTGVSQNPRHKITKRGQNVTFRCDPISEHNRLYWYRQTLGQGPEFLTYFQNEAQLEKSRLLSDRFSAERPKGSFSTLEIQRTEQGDSAMYLCASSSGAGIPYEQYFGPGTRLTVT.

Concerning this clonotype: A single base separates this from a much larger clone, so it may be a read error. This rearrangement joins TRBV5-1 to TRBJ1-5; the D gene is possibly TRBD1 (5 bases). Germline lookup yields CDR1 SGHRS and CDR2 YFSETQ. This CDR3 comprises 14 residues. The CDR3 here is CASSFDSSNQPRHF. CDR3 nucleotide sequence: TGCGCCAGCAGCTTCGACAGCAGCAATCAGCCCCGGCATTTT. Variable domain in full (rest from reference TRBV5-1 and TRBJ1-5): KAGVTQTPRYLIKTRGQQVTLSCSPISGHRSVSWYQQTPGQGLQFLFEYFSETQRNKGNFPGRFSGRQFSNSRSEMNVSTLELGDSALYLCASSFDSSNQPRHFGDGTRLSIL.

CDR3 residues: CASSQNIPDPQFF. The CDR3 DNA follows: TGCGCCAGCAGCCAAAATATCCCGGACCCTCAGTTCTTC. The V call is TRBV4-1, the J call TRBJ2-1; D unresolved. The CDR3 runs 13 residues. CDR1 MGHRA and CDR2 YSYEKL come from the germline V gene. Trimming shortened V by 2 bases and J by 13 bases, and 15 bases separated the two germline ends.

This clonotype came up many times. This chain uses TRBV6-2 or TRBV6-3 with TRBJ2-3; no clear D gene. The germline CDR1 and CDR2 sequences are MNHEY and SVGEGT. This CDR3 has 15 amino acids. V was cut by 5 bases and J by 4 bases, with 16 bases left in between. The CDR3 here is CASSRTPVQSDTQYF. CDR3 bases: TGTGCCAGCAGTCGTACTCCCGTGCAGTCAGATACGCAGTATTTT.

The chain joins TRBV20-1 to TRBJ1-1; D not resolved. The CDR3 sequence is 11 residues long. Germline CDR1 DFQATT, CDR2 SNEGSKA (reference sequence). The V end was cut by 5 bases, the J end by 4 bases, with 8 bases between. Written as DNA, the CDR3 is TGCAGTGCTCTGCGGACCACTGAAGCTTTCTTT. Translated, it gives CSALRTTEAFF.

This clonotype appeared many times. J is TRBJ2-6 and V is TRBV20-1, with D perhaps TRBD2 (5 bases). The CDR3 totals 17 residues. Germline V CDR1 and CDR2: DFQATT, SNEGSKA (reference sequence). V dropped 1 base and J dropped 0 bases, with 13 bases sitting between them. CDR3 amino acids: CSARVDGGGSGANVLTF. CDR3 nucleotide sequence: TGCAGTGCTAGAGTCGACGGTGGAGGCTCTGGGGCCAACGTCCTGACTTTC.

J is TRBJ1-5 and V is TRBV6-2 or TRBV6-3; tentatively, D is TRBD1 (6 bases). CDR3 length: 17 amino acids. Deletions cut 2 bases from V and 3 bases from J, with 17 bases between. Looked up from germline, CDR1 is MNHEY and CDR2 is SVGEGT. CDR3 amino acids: CASSYEAGVGYNQPQHF. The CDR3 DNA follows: TGTGCCAGCAGTTACGAGGCAGGGGTGGGGTACAATCAGCCCCAGCATTTT.

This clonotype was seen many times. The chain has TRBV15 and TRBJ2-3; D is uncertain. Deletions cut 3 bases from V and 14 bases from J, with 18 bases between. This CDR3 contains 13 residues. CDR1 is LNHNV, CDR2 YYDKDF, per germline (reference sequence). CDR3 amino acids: CATSSSGPNIWYF. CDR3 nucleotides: TGTGCCACCAGCAGTTCCGGACCCAACATTTGGTATTTT.

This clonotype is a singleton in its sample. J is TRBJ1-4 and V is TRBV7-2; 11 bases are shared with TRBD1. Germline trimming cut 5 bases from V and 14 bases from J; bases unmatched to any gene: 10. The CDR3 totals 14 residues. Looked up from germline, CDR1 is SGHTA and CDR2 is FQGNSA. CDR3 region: CASSLDRGQVGLFF. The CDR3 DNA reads TGTGCCAGCAGCCTGGACAGGGGGCAAGTAGGGCTGTTTTTT.

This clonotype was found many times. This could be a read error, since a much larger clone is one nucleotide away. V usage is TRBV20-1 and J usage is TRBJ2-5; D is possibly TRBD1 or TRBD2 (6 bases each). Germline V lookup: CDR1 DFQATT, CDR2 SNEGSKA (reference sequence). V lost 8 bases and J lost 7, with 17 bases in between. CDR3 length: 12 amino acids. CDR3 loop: CSCKGGSVTQYF. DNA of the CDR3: TGCAGTTGCAAAGGGGGGTCGGTGACCCAGTACTTC.

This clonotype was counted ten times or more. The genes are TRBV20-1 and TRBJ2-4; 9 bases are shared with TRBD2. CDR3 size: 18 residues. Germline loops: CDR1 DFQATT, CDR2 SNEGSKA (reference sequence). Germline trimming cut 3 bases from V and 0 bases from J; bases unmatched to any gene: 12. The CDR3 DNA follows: TGCAGTGCTAGTGCTATAGCGGGGGACTTCCTAGCCAAAAACATTCAGTACTTC. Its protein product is CSASAIAGDFLAKNIQYF.

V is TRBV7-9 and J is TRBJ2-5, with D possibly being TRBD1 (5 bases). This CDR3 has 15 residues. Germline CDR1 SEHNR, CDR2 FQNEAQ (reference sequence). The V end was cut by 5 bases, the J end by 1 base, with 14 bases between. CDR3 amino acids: CASSPRATAQETQYF. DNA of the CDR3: TGTGCCAGCAGCCCCAGGGCTACCGCCCAAGAGACCCAGTACTTC.

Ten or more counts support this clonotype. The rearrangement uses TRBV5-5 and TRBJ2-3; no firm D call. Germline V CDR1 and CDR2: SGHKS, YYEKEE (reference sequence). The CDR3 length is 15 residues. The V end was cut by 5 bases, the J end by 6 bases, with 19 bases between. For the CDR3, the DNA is TGTGCCAGCAGTCCGGGCCTCCAGGCGTATGATACGCAGTATTTT. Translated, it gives CASSPGLQAYDTQYF. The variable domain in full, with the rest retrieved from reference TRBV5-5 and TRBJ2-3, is DAGVTQSPTHLIKTRGQQVTLRCSPISGHKSVSWYQQVLGQGPQFIFQYYEKEERGRGNFPDRFSARQFPNYSSELNVNALLLGDSALYLCASSPGLQAYDTQYFGPGTRLTVL.

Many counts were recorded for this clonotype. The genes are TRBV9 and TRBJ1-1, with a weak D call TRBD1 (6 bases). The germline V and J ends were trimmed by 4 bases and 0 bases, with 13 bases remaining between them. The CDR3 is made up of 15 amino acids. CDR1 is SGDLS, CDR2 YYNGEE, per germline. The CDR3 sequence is CASSPQGPLNTEAFF. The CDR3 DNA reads TGTGCCAGCAGCCCCCAGGGGCCCCTGAACACTGAAGCTTTCTTT. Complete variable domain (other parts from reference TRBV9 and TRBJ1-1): DSGVTQTPKHLITATGQRVTLRCSPRSGDLSVYWYQQSLDQGLQFLIQYYNGEERAKGNILERFSAQQFPDLHSELNLSSLELGDSALYFCASSPQGPLNTEAFFGQGTRLTVV.

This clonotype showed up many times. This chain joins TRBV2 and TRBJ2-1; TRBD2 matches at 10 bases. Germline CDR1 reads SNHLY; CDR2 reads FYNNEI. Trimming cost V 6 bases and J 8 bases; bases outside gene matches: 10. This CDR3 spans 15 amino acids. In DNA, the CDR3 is TGTGCCAGCAGCGATAGCGGGGGGCGGCGGGATGAGCAGTTCTTC. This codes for CASSDSGGRRDEQFF.